A single sample gave rise to the 5 T cell receptor beta chains below, sequenced in a study of identical twins. Via MiXCR, TCRdb re-called the 5' RACE reads, giving one row per CDR3 protein. This table holds under 500,000 distinct CDR3 sequences, roughly an eighth found once. This sample was also put to use in a study of yellow fever vaccine responses in identical twins.

Sequencing used CD4+ T cells sorted from blood. The source of these receptors is a young woman in good health.

This clonotype has more than one count but fewer than ten. V gene TRBV20-1 combines with J gene TRBJ2-1; TRBD2 agrees at 7 bases. Unmatched junction bases numbered 6, after V lost 0 bases and J lost 4 bases. Germline V gives CDR1 DFQATT, CDR2 SNEGSKA (reference sequence). CDR3 length: 15 residues. Here the CDR3 DNA reads TGCAGTGCTAGAGATCTGGGAGCGGGGTACAATGAGCAGTTCTTC. Protein product: CSARDLGAGYNEQFF.

This clonotype was observed at least ten times. The chain employs TRBV29-1 and TRBJ2-7; TRBD2 matches 7 bases. The trim removed 5 bases at V and 0 bases at J, leaving 4 bases unmatched. This CDR3 has 13 amino acids. Per germline, CDR1 SQVTM and CDR2 ANQGSEA. CDR3 bases: TGCAGCGTTAGCGGGGCCTCCTCCTACGAGCAGTACTTC. Encoded protein: CSVSGASSYEQYF.

The chain combines TRBV6-1 with TRBJ2-2; possibly TRBD1 or TRBD2 for D (5 bases each). Germline V gene sequence: CDR1 MNHNS, CDR2 SASEGT. The CDR3 consists of 14 residues. V dropped 7 bases and J dropped 6 bases, with 15 bases sitting between them. The CDR3 DNA sequence: TGTGCCAGCACGCCTCTGACAGCGGCCGGGGAGCTGTTTTTT. Translating gives CASTPLTAAGELFF.

Many counts were recorded for this clonotype. The chain links TRBV25-1 to TRBJ1-5, with TRBD1 matching over 7 bases. The germline CDR1 and CDR2 sequences are MGHDK and SYGVNS. This CDR3 comprises 17 residues. V dropped 4 bases and J dropped 0; count of bases not matched to a gene: 9. CDR3 protein: CASSGLLQGVSNQPQHF. The CDR3 nucleotides read TGTGCCAGCAGTGGGCTCCTTCAGGGGGTTAGCAATCAGCCCCAGCATTTT.

V gene TRBV6-6 combines with J gene TRBJ1-1; 9 bases fit TRBD1. Germline V gene data show CDR1 as MNHNY and CDR2 as SVGAGI (reference sequence). V lost 8 bases to trimming and J lost 1 base; unmatched junction nucleotides: 2. This CDR3 contains 13 residues. The CDR3 here is CASRDRENTEAFF. The CDR3 nucleotides are TGTGCCAGCCGGGACAGGGAGAACACTGAAGCTTTCTTT.